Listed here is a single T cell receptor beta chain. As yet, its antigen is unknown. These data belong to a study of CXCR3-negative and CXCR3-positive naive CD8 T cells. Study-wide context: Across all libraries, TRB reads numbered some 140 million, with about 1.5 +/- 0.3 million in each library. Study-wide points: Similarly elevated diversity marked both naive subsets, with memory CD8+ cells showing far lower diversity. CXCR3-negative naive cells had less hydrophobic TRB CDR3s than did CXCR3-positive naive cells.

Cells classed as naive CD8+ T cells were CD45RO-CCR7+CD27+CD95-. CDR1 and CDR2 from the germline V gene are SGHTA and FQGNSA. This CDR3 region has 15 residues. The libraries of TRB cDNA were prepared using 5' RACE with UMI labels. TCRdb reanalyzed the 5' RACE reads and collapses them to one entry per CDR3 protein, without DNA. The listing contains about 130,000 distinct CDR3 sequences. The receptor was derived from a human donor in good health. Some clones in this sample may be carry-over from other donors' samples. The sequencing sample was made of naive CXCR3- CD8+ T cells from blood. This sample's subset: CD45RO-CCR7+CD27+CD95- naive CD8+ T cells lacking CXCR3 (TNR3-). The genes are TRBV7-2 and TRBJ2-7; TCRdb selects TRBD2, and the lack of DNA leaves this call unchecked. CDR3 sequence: CASSSYSGGAYEQYF.